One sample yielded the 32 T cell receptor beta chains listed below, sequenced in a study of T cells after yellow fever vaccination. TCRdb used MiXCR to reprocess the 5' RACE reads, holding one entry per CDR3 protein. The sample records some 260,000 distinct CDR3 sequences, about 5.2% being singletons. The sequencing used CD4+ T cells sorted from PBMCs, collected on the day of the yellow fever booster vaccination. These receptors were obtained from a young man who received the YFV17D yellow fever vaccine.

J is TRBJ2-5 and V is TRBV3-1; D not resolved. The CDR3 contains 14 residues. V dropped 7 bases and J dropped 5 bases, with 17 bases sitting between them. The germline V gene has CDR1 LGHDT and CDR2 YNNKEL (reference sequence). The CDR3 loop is CASNPPGLSETQYF. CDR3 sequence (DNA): TGTGCCAGCAACCCCCCTGGGCTATCGGAGACCCAGTACTTC.

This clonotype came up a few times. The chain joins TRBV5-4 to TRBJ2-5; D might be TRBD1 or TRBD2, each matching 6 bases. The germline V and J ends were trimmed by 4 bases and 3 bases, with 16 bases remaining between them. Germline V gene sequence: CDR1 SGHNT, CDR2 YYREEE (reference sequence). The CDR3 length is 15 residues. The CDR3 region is CASSGGGHYKETQYF. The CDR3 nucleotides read TGTGCCAGCAGCGGAGGGGGACATTATAAAGAGACCCAGTACTTC.

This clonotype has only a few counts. The CDR3 sequence: CAYRGLNTGELFF. The CDR3 DNA reads as TGTGCCTACCGGGGCCTTAACACCGGGGAGCTGTTTTTT. The gene calls are TRBV3-1 and TRBJ2-2; TRBD1 or TRBD2 may be the D gene (5 bases each). In germline, CDR1 is LGHDT, CDR2 YNNKEL (reference sequence). V lost 11 bases, J lost 2 bases, and 12 bases lay in between. The CDR3 extends over 13 amino acids.

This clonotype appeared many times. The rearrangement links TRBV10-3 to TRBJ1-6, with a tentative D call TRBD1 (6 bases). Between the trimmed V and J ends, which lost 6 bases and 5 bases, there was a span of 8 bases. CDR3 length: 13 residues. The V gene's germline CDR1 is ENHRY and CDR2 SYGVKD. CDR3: CAIRTGDNSPLHF. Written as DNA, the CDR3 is TGTGCCATCAGGACAGGAGATAATTCACCCCTCCACTTT.

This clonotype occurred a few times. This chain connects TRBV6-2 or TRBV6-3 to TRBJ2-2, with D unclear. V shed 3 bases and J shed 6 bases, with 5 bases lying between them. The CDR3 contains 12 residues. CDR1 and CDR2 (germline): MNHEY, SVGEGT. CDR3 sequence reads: CASSYAAGELFF. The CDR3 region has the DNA TGTGCCAGCAGTTATGCGGCCGGGGAGCTGTTTTTT.

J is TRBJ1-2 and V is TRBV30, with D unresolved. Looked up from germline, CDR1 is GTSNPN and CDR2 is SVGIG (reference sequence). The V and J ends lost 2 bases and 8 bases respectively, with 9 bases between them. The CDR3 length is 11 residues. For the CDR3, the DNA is TGTGCCTGGAGTATCGGTGGAGGCTACACCTTC. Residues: CAWSIGGGYTF.

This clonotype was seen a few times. The CDR3: CASSPTRTGLGPNYGYTF. In DNA form, the CDR3 reads TGCGCCAGCAGCCCAACCCGGACAGGGCTGGGGCCTAACTATGGCTACACCTTC. This sequence joins TRBV5-1 and TRBJ1-2; the match to TRBD1 covers 8 bases. Germline-derived CDR1 and CDR2 are SGHRS and YFSETQ. V trimming: 4 bases; J trimming: 0 bases; junction bases outside the gene matches: 14. The CDR3 sequence is 18 residues long.

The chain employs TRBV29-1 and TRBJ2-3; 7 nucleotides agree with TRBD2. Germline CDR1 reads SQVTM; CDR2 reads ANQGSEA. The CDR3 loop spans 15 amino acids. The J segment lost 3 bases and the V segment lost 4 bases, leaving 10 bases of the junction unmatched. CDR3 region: CSVGRGVLSTDTQYF. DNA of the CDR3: TGCAGCGTTGGTCGGGGGGTATTAAGTACAGATACGCAGTATTTT.

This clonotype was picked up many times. CDR3 sequence reads: CASSHLTGEAFF. CDR3 coding DNA: TGTGCCAGCAGTCACCTGACAGGGGAAGCTTTCTTT. The chain uses TRBV6-2 or TRBV6-3 and TRBJ1-1, with 7 bases fitting TRBD1. The CDR3 is 12 amino acids. V was clipped by 5 bases and J by 8 bases; unmatched bases: 5. Germline CDR1 is MNHEY and CDR2 is SVGEGT.

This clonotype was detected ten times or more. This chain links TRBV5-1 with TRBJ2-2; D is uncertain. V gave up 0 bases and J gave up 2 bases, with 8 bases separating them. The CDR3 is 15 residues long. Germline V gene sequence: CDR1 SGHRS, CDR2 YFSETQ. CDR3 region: CASSLATRNTGELFF. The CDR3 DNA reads TGCGCCAGCAGCTTGGCTACTCGTAACACCGGGGAGCTGTTTTTT.

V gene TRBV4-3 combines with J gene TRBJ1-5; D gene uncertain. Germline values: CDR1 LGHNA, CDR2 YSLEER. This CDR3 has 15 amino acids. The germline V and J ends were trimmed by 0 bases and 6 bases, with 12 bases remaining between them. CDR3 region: CASSQDGVRGQPQHF. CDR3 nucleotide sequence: TGCGCCAGCAGCCAAGATGGCGTGCGTGGTCAGCCCCAGCATTTT.

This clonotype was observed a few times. The CDR3 sequence: CASSLTANSPLHF. The DNA for the CDR3 is TGTGCCAGCAGCTTAACAGCTAATTCACCCCTCCACTTT. V and J are TRBV7-2 and TRBJ1-6; D remains ambiguous. Trimming removed 2 bases at V and 6 bases at J, with 5 bases between. Germline loops: CDR1 SGHTA, CDR2 FQGNSA. This CDR3 contains 13 residues.

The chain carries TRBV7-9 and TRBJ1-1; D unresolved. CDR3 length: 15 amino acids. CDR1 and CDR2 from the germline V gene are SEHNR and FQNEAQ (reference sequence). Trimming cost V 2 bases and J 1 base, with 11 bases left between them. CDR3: CASSLSFTGNTEAFF. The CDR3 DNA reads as TGTGCCAGCAGCTTATCATTTACGGGGAACACTGAAGCTTTCTTT.

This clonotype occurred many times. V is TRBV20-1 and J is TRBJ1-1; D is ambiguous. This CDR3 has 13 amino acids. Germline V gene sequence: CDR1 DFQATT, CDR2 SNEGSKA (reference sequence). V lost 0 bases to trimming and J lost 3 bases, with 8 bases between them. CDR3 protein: CSARDRSYTEAFF. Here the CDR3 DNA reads TGCAGTGCTAGAGATCGATCCTACACTGAAGCTTTCTTT.

Here the CDR3 reads CSVLTSGNRNEQFF. CDR3 nucleotides: TGCAGTGTCCTGACTAGCGGTAATAGGAATGAGCAGTTCTTC. The gene calls are TRBV20-1 and TRBJ2-1; TRBD2 agrees at 9 bases. With V trimmed by 7 bases and J by 7 bases, 11 bases remained unmatched. In germline, CDR1 is DFQATT, CDR2 SNEGSKA (reference sequence). The CDR3 is made up of 14 amino acids.

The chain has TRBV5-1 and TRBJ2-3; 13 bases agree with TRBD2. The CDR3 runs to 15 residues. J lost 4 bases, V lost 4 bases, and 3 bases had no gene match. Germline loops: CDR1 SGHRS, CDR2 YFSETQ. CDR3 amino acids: CASSGGLAGSDTQYF. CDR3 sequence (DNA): TGCGCCAGCAGCGGGGGACTAGCGGGATCAGATACGCAGTATTTT.

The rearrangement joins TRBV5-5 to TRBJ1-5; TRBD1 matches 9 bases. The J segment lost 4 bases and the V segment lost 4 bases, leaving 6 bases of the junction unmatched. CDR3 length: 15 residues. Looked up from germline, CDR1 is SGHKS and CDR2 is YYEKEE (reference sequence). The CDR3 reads CASSRGQGLNQPQHF. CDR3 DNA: TGTGCCAGCAGCCGAGGACAGGGGCTGAATCAGCCCCAGCATTTT.

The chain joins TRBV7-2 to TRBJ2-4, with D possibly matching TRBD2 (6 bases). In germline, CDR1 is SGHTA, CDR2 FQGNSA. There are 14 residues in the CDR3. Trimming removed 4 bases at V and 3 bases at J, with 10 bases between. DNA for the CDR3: TGTGCCAGCAGCTCCCAGGGAGGCAAAAACATTCAGTACTTC. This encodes CASSSQGGKNIQYF.

The CDR3 bases are TGTGCCAGTGGACAGAGACAAACAGATACGCAGTATTTT. Residues: CASGQRQTDTQYF. This sequence joins TRBV12-3 or TRBV12-4 and TRBJ2-3; perhaps TRBD1 as D (6 bases). V shed 9 bases and J shed 3 bases, with 13 bases lying between them. The CDR3 totals 13 residues.

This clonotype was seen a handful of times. The CDR3 bases are TGTGCCATCAGTGCTCGACAGGGGGTTGGCCAGCCCCAGCATTTT. Translated: CAISARQGVGQPQHF. V usage is TRBV10-3 and J usage is TRBJ1-5, with 9 bases that match TRBD1. Trimming at V came to 4 bases and at J to 7 bases, leaving 8 bases not matched to a gene. This CDR3 region has 15 residues. The germline V gene encodes CDR1 ENHRY and CDR2 SYGVKD.

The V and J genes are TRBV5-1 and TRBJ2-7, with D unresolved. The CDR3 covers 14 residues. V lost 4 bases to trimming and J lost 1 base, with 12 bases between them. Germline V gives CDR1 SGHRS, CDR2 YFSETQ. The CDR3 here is CASSPDWRSYEQYV. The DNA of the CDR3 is TGCGCCAGCAGCCCCGACTGGAGATCCTACGAGCAGTACGTC.

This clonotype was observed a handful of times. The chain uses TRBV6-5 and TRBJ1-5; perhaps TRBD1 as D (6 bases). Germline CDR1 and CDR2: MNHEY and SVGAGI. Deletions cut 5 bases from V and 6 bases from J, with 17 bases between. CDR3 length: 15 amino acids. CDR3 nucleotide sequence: TGTGCCAGCAGTCCACAGGGTTGGGGGGGTCAGCCCCAGCATTTT. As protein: CASSPQGWGGQPQHF.

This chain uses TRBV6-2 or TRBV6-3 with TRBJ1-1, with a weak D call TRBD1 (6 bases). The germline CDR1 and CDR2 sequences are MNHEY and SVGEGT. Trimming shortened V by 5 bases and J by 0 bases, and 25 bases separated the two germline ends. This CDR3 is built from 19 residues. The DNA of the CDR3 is TGTGCCAGCAGTAGGGGGATTTATGGGGGACTCCGTATGAACACTGAAGCTTTCTTT. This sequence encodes CASSRGIYGGLRMNTEAFF.

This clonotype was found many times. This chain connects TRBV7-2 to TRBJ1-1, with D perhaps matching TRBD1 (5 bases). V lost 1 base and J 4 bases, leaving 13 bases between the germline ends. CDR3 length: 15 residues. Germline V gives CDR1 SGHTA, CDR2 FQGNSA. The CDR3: CASSLVYGGTTEAFF. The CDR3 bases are TGTGCCAGCAGCTTAGTGTACGGGGGAACCACTGAAGCTTTCTTT.

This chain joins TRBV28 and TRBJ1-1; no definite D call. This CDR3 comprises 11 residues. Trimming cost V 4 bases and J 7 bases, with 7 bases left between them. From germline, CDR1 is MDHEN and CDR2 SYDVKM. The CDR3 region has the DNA TGTGCCAGCAGTTCCCAGAGTGAAGCTTTCTTT. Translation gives CASSSQSEAFF.

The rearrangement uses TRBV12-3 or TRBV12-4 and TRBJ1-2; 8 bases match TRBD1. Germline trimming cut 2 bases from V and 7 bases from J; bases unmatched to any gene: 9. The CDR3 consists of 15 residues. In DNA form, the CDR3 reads TGTGCCAGCAGTTTATGGGACAGGTCTAGCGGTGGCTACACCTTC. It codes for CASSLWDRSSGGYTF.

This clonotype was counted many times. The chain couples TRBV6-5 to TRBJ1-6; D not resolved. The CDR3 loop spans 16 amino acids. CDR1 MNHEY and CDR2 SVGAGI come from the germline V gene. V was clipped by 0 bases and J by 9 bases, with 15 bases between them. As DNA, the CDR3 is TGTGCCAGCAGTTACTCGGCCAGCTGGGGTGGTTCACCCCTCCACTTT. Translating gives CASSYSASWGGSPLHF.

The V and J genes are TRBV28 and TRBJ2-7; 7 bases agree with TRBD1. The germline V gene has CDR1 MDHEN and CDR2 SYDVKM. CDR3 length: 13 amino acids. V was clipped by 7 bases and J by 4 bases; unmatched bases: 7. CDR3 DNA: TGTGCCAGCACTCCCGGGACAGCGTACGAGCAGTACGTC. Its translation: CASTPGTAYEQYV.

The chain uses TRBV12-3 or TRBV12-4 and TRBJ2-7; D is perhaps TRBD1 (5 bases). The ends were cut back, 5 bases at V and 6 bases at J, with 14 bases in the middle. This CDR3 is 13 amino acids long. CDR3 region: CASSQRRGSEQYF. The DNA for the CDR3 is TGTGCCAGCAGTCAAAGAAGGGGATCCGAGCAGTACTTC.

This CDR3 reads CASSLGEGRTNYGYTF. The CDR3 DNA sequence: TGTGCCAGCAGCTTAGGCGAGGGGCGGACGAACTATGGCTACACCTTC. V and J are TRBV11-2 and TRBJ1-2, with D possibly TRBD1 on 5 matching bases. The germline V gene has CDR1 SGHAT and CDR2 FQNNGV. The CDR3 length is 16 residues. V lost 1 base and J 2 bases, leaving 14 bases between the germline ends.

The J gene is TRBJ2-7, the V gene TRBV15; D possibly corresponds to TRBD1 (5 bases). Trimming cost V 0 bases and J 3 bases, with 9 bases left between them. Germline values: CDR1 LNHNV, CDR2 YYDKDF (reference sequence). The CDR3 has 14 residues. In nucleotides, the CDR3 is TGTGCCACCAGCAGAGATCTAGACAGCTACGAGCAGTACTTC. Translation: CATSRDLDSYEQYF.

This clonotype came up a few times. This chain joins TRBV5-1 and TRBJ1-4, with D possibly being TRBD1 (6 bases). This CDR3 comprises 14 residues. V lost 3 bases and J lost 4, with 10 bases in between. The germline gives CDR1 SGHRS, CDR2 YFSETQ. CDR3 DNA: TGCGCCAGCAGCTCGACAGGCTTTAATGAAAAACTGTTTTTT. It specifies CASSSTGFNEKLFF.